This T cell receptor (beta chain) was captured by sequencing in a study of T-cell memory formation after mild COVID-19. Study conclusions and caveats: Most CD4+ clones that shrank were in CM and EM, while CD8+ ones turned up in EMRA. Some clones that responded turned up in pre-infection memory, which suggests that cross-reactive memory joined in.

This clonotype was picked up a small number of times. What it binds is not known. One entry per CDR3 protein, called by TCRdb with MiXCR from the 5' RACE reads. The data show hundreds of thousands of distinct CDR3 sequences, about a sixth seen once. The trim removed 5 bases at V and 2 bases at J, leaving 9 bases unmatched. Germline loops: CDR1 SGHVS, CDR2 FQNEAQ. The CDR3 extends over 18 amino acids. The clonotype was recovered from a man aged 18 to 30 who had mild COVID-19 (a few samples of this study predate the infection). Cell type and time point are not known. Sequenced sample: PBMCs or a T cell subset sorted from them (not recorded which). J is TRBJ2-6 and V is TRBV7-8; TRBD1 agrees at 10 bases. CDR3 in DNA: TGTGCCAGCAGCGCCGGGACAGGGGTTGGTCCTGGGGCCAACGTCCTGACTTTC. Its translation: CASSAGTGVGPGANVLTF.